This T cell receptor beta chain came from a study of shared clonotypes between healthy human individuals. Study overall: Donors, aged 18 to 49, were a couple of women and three men. The plates for each donor numbered three CD4 naive, three CD4 memory, two CD8 naive and one CD8 memory.

The germline CDR1 and CDR2 sequences are SGHRS and YFSETQ. V gave up 1 base and J gave up 1 base; unmatched junction bases: 7. This CDR3 is 17 amino acids long. Overall study results and limits: On the whole, naive subsets had larger estimated richness than memory subsets had.

Researchers divided each subset's genomic DNA evenly across several immunoSEQ plates. TCRdb's table, derived via immunoSEQ multiplex PCR, lists solely in-frame clones and lacks some. Here the sample spans roughly 700,000 clones, about nine tenths being singletons. As regards this clone: Its antigen is still unknown.

This TCR was sampled from a young man in good health. Some clones in this sample may be carry-over from other donors' samples. Sequencing was performed on memory CD8+ T cells from PBMCs. The subset here: CD45RO+ cells pooled with CCR7-negative TemRA cells. The chain is built from TRBV5-1 and TRBJ2-3; 9 bases are a match to TRBD1. This CDR3 reads CASSLTGGAWGTDTQYF. CDR3 DNA: TGCGCCAGCAGCTTGACAGGGGGCGCGTGGGGCACAGATACGCAGTATTTT.